Sequencing of this TCR beta chain was carried out in a study of T-cell reconstitution after alpha-beta-depleted transplantation in children. The library targeted TCRbeta and was prepared with unique molecular identifiers. TCRdb re-called the PCR reads with MiXCR, one entry per CDR3 protein. The sample holds roughly 220,000 distinct CDR3 sequences; approximately 12% are singletons and the top ten take around 2.8%. The germline gives CDR1 MNHEY, CDR2 SMNVEV (reference sequence). V gave up 4 bases and J gave up 6 bases, with 18 bases separating them. The CDR3 covers 15 residues. The chain combines TRBV27 with TRBJ1-1, with a weak D call TRBD1 (5 bases). The sample was PBMCs from the stem cell graft donor, taken from the stem cell graft. The TCR was taken from a human donor who donated a stem cell graft to a child with acute lymphoblastic leukemia. In nucleotides, the CDR3 is TGTGCCAGCAGTTCCTTGGGGGGATGGGATGCTGAAGCTTTCTTT. It translates to CASSSLGGWDAEAFF.